This T cell receptor (beta chain) was sequenced during a study of blood T cell repertoires in COVID-19. Background on the study: Acute-phase and convalescent COVID-19 samples originated in the United States, Italy and Spain. Sources were T cells, B-cell-depleted T cells, or PBMCs; the material itself was cDNA or gDNA.

This CDR3 is built from 15 residues. V gave up 3 bases and J gave up 0 bases, with 9 bases separating them. CDR1 and CDR2 (germline): SGHTA, FQGNSA. In the original workflow: Reference gene primer amplification gave nucleated cell count estimates. Repertoires were generated with immunoSEQ multiplex PCR, while TCRdb's copy carries only in-frame clones and drops some. That table gives V, J and clone size, and the DNA gave D and trimming. The sample yields 20,000 to 25,000 clones, roughly 76% seen once. The V and J genes are TRBV7-2 and TRBJ2-1; perhaps TRBD2 as D (5 bases). This sequence was found in an elderly woman with acute or convalescent COVID-19. Sequences were obtained from peripheral blood. CDR3 DNA: TGTGCCAGCAGCTTGAGGGAGAGCTCCTACAATGAGCAGTTCTTC. Its translation: CASSLRESSYNEQFF.